This TCR beta chain emerged from a study of blood T cell repertoires in COVID-19. At the level of the study: Material from acute and convalescent COVID-19 was sourced from the United States, Italy and Spain. T cells, B-cell-depleted T cells, or PBMCs supplied cDNA or gDNA.

Under the authors' procedure: Scientists estimated how many nucleated cells there were by amplifying reference gene primers. Libraries were prepared by immunoSEQ multiplex PCR; TCRdb keeps only in-frame clonotypes and omits some of them. For V, J and clone size, that table is used; D and trimming come from the DNA. The sample shows under 250,000 clones, roughly nine tenths of them seen only once. Trimming took off 2 bases at V and 4 bases at J, with 10 bases between the two ends. The CDR3 has 14 residues. Germline lookup yields CDR1 SGHTA and CDR2 FQGTGA. Allocation to cohorts depended on clinical history reported by the participants.

This receptor was taken from a woman under 30 in a cohort exposed to, infected with or recovered from COVID-19 (not recorded which). Sequenced sample: PBMCs or T cells enriched from blood (not recorded which). This rearrangement joins TRBV7-3 to TRBJ2-3, with D possibly matching TRBD2 (5 bases). CDR3 DNA sequence: TGTGCCAGCAGCTTATACGGGGAGTCAGATACGCAGTATTTT. It yields the protein CASSLYGESDTQYF.